This TCR beta chain was identified in a study of identical twins. Through template switching, a universal primer site was introduced, and the cDNA contained unique molecular identifiers. In TCRdb, the 5' RACE reads were re-called with MiXCR into one record per CDR3 protein. Among 640,000 or so distinct CDR3 sequences listed, 6% to 6.5% were seen once. Broader study findings: In zero-insertion analyses, partial confounding could arise from invariant MAIT and iNKT cells. It was out-of-frame TCR alpha sharing in monozygotic twins that models underestimated.

CDR1 SGHVS and CDR2 FQNEAQ come from the germline V gene. Trimming shortened V by 5 bases and J by 0 bases, and 10 bases separated the two germline ends. There are 14 residues in the CDR3. This clonotype was recorded at least ten times. What it binds is unknown. The V and J genes are TRBV7-8 and TRBJ2-5, with D perhaps TRBD1 or TRBD2 (6 bases each). Sample: naive T cells sorted from blood. This receptor was obtained from a man younger than 35 in good health. This CDR3 reads CASSRGRYQETQYF. CDR3 nucleotide sequence: TGTGCCAGCAGCAGGGGGAGGTACCAAGAGACCCAGTACTTC.